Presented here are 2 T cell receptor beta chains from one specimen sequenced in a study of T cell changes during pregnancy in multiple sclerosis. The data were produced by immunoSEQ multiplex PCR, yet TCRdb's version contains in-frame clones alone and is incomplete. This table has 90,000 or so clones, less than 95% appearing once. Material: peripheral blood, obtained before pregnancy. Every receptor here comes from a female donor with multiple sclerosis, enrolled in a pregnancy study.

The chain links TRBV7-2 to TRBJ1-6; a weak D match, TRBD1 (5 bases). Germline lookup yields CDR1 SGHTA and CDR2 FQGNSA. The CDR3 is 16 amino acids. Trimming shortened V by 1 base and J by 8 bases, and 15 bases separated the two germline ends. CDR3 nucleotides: TGTGCCAGCAGCTTAGGACAGACATTGAGTTATTCACCCCTCCACTTT. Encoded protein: CASSLGQTLSYSPLHF.

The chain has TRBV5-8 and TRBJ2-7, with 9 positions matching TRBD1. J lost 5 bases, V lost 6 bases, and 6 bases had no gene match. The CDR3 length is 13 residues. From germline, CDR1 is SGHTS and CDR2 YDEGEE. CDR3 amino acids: CASNRDRANEQYF. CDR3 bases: TGTGCCAGCAATCGGGACAGGGCCAACGAGCAGTACTTC.